The 22 T cell receptor beta chains below were found in one sample sequenced in a study of blood T cell repertoires in COVID-19. The assay was immunoSEQ multiplex PCR, and TCRdb's table has in-frame clones only and misses some. The sample contains 160,000 or so clones, 87% of which appear only once. Sequenced input: peripheral blood. These receptors were collected from a woman aged 60-70 years who had recovered from COVID-19.

J is TRBJ2-2 and V is TRBV7-3, with D possibly being TRBD2 (6 bases). CDR1 SGHTA and CDR2 FQGTGA come from the germline V gene. Between the trimmed V and J ends, which lost 5 bases and 7 bases, there was a span of 11 bases. The CDR3 contains 13 residues. CDR3 coding DNA: TGTGCCAGCAGCCCCGGGGAGGTCGGGGAGCTGTTTTTT. Its protein is CASSPGEVGELFF.

The chain links TRBV2 to TRBJ2-5; TRBD1 might be the D (6 bases). The germline V gene encodes CDR1 SNHLY and CDR2 FYNNEI. The CDR3 totals 12 residues. V lost 9 bases and J 5 bases, leaving 13 bases between the germline ends. The CDR3 DNA reads TGTGCCAGTCAGGGGTACAGTGAGACCCAGTACTTC. Protein product: CASQGYSETQYF. The full variable domain, in which reference TRBV2 and TRBJ2-5 provide the parts outside the CDR3, is EPEVTQTPSHQVTQMGQEVILRCVPISNHLYFYWYRQILGQKVEFLVSFYNNEISEKSEIFDDQFSVERPDGSNFTLKIRSTKLEDSAMYFCASQGYSETQYFGPGTRLLVL.

The chain recombines TRBV6-5 with TRBJ1-1, with D unclear. Trimming shortened V by 6 bases and J by 11 bases, and 13 bases separated the two germline ends. The germline gives CDR1 MNHEY, CDR2 SVGAGI. The CDR3 is 11 amino acids. CDR3 nucleotide sequence: TGTGCCAGCAGGAAAGAGGTCGAGGCTTTCTTT. Translating gives CASRKEVEAFF.

The V call is TRBV30, the J call TRBJ1-5; D not resolved. Germline V gene sequence: CDR1 GTSNPN, CDR2 SVGIG (reference sequence). Trimming took off 0 bases at V and 0 bases at J, with 3 bases between the two ends. This CDR3 contains 13 residues. This chain's CDR3 is CAWSVISNQPQHF. The CDR3 DNA reads TGTGCCTGGAGTGTTATTAGCAATCAGCCCCAGCATTTT.

V and J are TRBV28 and TRBJ1-3; D is undetermined. Germline CDR1 is MDHEN and CDR2 is SYDVKM. The V gene lost 10 bases and the J gene lost 0 bases, with 10 bases spanning the gap. This CDR3 comprises 13 residues. CDR3 amino acids: CATRFDSGNTIYF. The CDR3, as DNA: TGTGCCACCCGGTTTGACTCTGGAAACACCATATATTTT.

The chain is built from TRBV15 and TRBJ2-6, with a weak D call TRBD1 (5 bases). The CDR3 is made up of 16 amino acids. The germline V and J ends were trimmed by 4 bases and 4 bases, with 14 bases remaining between them. Germline lookup yields CDR1 LNHNV and CDR2 YYDKDF (reference sequence). The CDR3 DNA follows: TGTGCCACCAGCAATGTCTTGGGGCGGGGGGCCAACGTCCTGACTTTC. Residues: CATSNVLGRGANVLTF. Filled out from reference TRBV15 and TRBJ2-6, the complete variable domain reads DAMVIQNPRYQVTQFGKPVTLSCSQTLNHNVMYWYQQKSSQAPKLLFHYYDKDFNNEADTPDNFQSRRPNTSFCFLDIRSPGLGDTAMYLCATSNVLGRGANVLTFGAGSRLTVL.

The chain employs TRBV24-1 and TRBJ2-3; unclear D gene. This CDR3 has 13 amino acids. Germline CDR1 is KGHDR and CDR2 is SFDVKD. The germline V and J ends were trimmed by 5 bases and 1 base, with 6 bases remaining between them. The CDR3 coding sequence is TGTGCCACCAGTGCGGCGGGCACAGATACGCAGTATTTT. This translates into CATSAAGTDTQYF.

This sequence joins TRBV28 and TRBJ1-2; 7 nucleotides agree with TRBD1. V dropped 7 bases and J dropped 5; count of bases not matched to a gene: 10. Germline CDR1 is MDHEN and CDR2 is SYDVKM. This CDR3 spans 14 amino acids. The CDR3 region is CASKSGGQSYGYTF. DNA of the CDR3: TGTGCCAGCAAAAGTGGGGGACAGAGTTATGGCTACACCTTC.

The V call is TRBV6-5, the J call TRBJ1-1, with D possibly matching TRBD1 (6 bases). The CDR3 extends over 14 amino acids. The V end was cut by 8 bases, the J end by 1 base, with 14 bases between. Germline CDR1 MNHEY, CDR2 SVGAGI. For the CDR3, the DNA is TGTGCCAGCCGCCGGGACAACCAGAACACTGAAGCTTTCTTT. This encodes CASRRDNQNTEAFF.

A single count supports this clone. The J gene is TRBJ1-1, the V gene TRBV3-1 (or the pseudogene TRBV3-2); the D gene is possibly TRBD1 (6 bases). Trimming shortened V by 4 bases and J by 8 bases, and 11 bases separated the two germline ends. The CDR3 is made up of 12 amino acids. Germline V gene data show CDR1 as LGHDT and CDR2 as YNNKEL (reference sequence). The CDR3 region is CASSRNRVEAFF. The CDR3, as DNA: TGTGCCAGCAGCCGTAACAGGGTAGAAGCTTTCTTT.

The chain has TRBV12-3 or TRBV12-4 and TRBJ1-5, with D unresolved. The CDR3 covers 13 residues. Trimming took off 7 bases at V and 0 bases at J, with 7 bases between the two ends. In nucleotides, the CDR3 is TGTGCCAGCAATTTCGGTAGCAATCAGCCCCAGCATTTT. This sequence encodes CASNFGSNQPQHF.

The CDR3 sequence: CASSIGAQGAGANVLTF. The CDR3 coding sequence is TGTGCCAGTAGTATAGGTGCACAGGGGGCAGGGGCCAACGTCCTGACTTTC. V usage is TRBV19 and J usage is TRBJ2-6; TRBD1 matches 9 bases. V lost 1 base and J lost 4; bases outside the gene matches: 5. The CDR3 has 17 amino acids. Germline CDR1 is LNHDA and CDR2 is SQIVND (reference sequence).

The CDR3 sequence: CAISESGEGPNTEAFF. The CDR3 DNA sequence: TGTGCCATCAGTGAGTCGGGAGAAGGGCCAAACACTGAAGCTTTCTTT. The V and J genes are TRBV10-3 and TRBJ1-1; D gene unclear. CDR1 is ENHRY, CDR2 SYGVKD, per germline. V shed 0 bases and J shed 2 bases, with 13 bases lying between them. CDR3 length: 16 residues.

The V call is TRBV3-1 (or the pseudogene TRBV3-2), the J call TRBJ2-1; 8 nucleotides align to TRBD2. CDR3 length: 14 residues. The V segment lost 0 bases and the J segment 6 bases; nucleotides outside the gene matches: 1. Looked up from germline, CDR1 is LGHDT and CDR2 is YNNKEL (reference sequence). The DNA of the CDR3 is TGTGCCAGCAGCCAAGATCTAGCGGGCAATGAGCAGTTCTTC. Amino acid sequence: CASSQDLAGNEQFF.

For this clone: Other DNA sequences in this sample translate to the same CDR3. The genes are TRBV5-1 and TRBJ2-3; perhaps TRBD1 as D (6 bases). The CDR3 runs to 13 residues. CDR1 is SGHRS, CDR2 YFSETQ, per germline. V lost 5 bases, J lost 9 bases, and 16 bases lay in between. CDR3 bases: TGCGCCAGCAGTTGGGAACTTCAGGGGACGCAGTATTTT. Amino acids: CASSWELQGTQYF.

CDR3 nucleotide sequence: TGTGCCAGCAGCCCCCGGGACAGGGGAGGGCAGACCCAGTACTTC. This codes for CASSPRDRGGQTQYF. This chain joins TRBV3-1 (or the pseudogene TRBV3-2) and TRBJ2-5; 10 nucleotides agree with TRBD1. Germline CDR1 reads LGHDT; CDR2 reads YNNKEL (reference sequence). The CDR3 runs to 15 residues. Trimming at V came to 4 bases and at J to 6 bases, leaving 8 bases not matched to a gene.

This chain connects TRBV13 to TRBJ1-1; 8 bases agree with TRBD1. The CDR3 is made up of 14 amino acids. CDR1 is PRHDT, CDR2 FYEKMQ, per germline (reference sequence). V shed 5 bases and J 1 base; nucleotides not matched to a gene: 3. The CDR3 protein is CASSDRGRNTEAFF. CDR3 nucleotide sequence: TGTGCCAGCAGCGACAGGGGTAGGAACACTGAAGCTTTCTTT.

V is TRBV6-5 and J is TRBJ2-5; 7 bases line up with TRBD2. With V trimmed by 6 bases and J by 3 bases, 10 bases remained unmatched. This CDR3 has 15 amino acids. Germline assignment: CDR1 MNHEY and CDR2 SVGAGI. The CDR3 reads CASRERGRPEETQYF. CDR3 bases: TGTGCCAGCAGGGAGCGGGGCCGACCCGAAGAGACCCAGTACTTC.

This clone was seen just once. The chain links TRBV6-5 to TRBJ1-5; D possibly corresponds to TRBD1 (6 bases). Per germline, CDR1 MNHEY and CDR2 SVGAGI. The CDR3 consists of 15 residues. V lost 4 bases and J lost 5, with 15 bases in between. The CDR3 DNA sequence: TGTGCCAGCAGTTCGGTTTGGGGGCCCGATCAGCCCCAGCATTTT. Residues: CASSSVWGPDQPQHF.

The J gene is TRBJ2-1, the V gene TRBV4-1; 10 bases align to TRBD2. The junction had 4 bases not matched to a gene; V was cut back by 1 base and J by 4 bases. This CDR3 has 16 residues. Looked up from germline, CDR1 is MGHRA and CDR2 is YSYEKL. This CDR3 reads CASSQGYSGGYNEQFF. The CDR3 DNA reads as TGCGCCAGCAGCCAAGGCTATAGCGGGGGGTACAATGAGCAGTTCTTC.

V gene TRBV11-3 combines with J gene TRBJ2-3, with 14 bases fitting TRBD2. V trimming: 1 base; J trimming: 4 bases; junction bases outside the gene matches: 7. The V gene's germline CDR1 is SGHNT and CDR2 YENEEA. This CDR3 has 18 residues. CDR3 DNA sequence: TGTGCCAGCAGCTTAGGCGGACTAGCGGGGGGAGGCTCAGATACGCAGTATTTT. Translation: CASSLGGLAGGGSDTQYF.

DNA for the CDR3: TGCGCCAGCAGCTTGAGAACAGGGGGTGAAAAACTGTTTTTT. This sequence encodes CASSLRTGGEKLFF. The rearrangement uses TRBV5-1 and TRBJ1-4; 8 nucleotides align to TRBD1. The CDR3 has 14 residues. Trimming took 1 base from V and 7 from J; bases not matched to a gene: 3. Germline assignment: CDR1 SGHRS and CDR2 YFSETQ.